A single sample is the source of the 15 T cell receptor beta chains below, sequenced in a study of T cells after yellow fever vaccination. TCRdb itself ran the 5' RACE reads through MiXCR, one entry per CDR3 protein. The sample holds about 340,000 distinct CDR3 sequences, around 13% seen once. The sample was CD4+ T cells sorted from PBMCs, taken 15 days after the yellow fever booster vaccination. The origin of the receptors is a man between 18 and 35 years old who received the YFV17D yellow fever vaccine.

V is TRBV29-1 and J is TRBJ1-2; the D gene is possibly TRBD1 (6 bases). Trimming pared 5 bases from V and 0 bases from J, leaving 16 bases between. This CDR3 comprises 15 residues. Germline values: CDR1 SQVTM, CDR2 ANQGSEA. The CDR3 reads CSVLFQDSANYGYTF. The CDR3 DNA reads TGCAGCGTTCTTTTTCAGGACAGTGCTAACTATGGCTACACCTTC.

This clonotype came up a few times. The rearrangement uses TRBV7-2 and TRBJ2-5; the D gene is possibly TRBD2 (5 bases). Germline V gene lookup returns CDR1 SGHTA and CDR2 FQGNSA. Trimming stripped 1 base from V and 4 bases from J, with 16 bases between. The length of the CDR3 is 16 residues. The CDR3 DNA reads TGTGCCAGCAGCTTAGTACCCCGGACTCAAGGAGAGACCCAGTACTTC. Translated, it gives CASSLVPRTQGETQYF.

The chain employs TRBV7-9 and TRBJ2-7; D possibly corresponds to TRBD2 (6 bases). V shed 3 bases and J shed 2 bases, with 14 bases lying between them. This CDR3 comprises 15 residues. Looked up from germline, CDR1 is SEHNR and CDR2 is FQNEAQ (reference sequence). The CDR3 DNA sequence: TGTGCCAGCAGCTTCTCTGCGGGGAACCCCTACGAGCAGTACTTC. Translation gives CASSFSAGNPYEQYF. The variable domain in full, completed from reference TRBV7-9 and TRBJ2-7, reads DTGVSQNPRHKITKRGQNVTFRCDPISEHNRLYWYRQTLGQGPEFLTYFQNEAQLEKSRLLSDRFSAERPKGSFSTLEIQRTEQGDSAMYLCASSFSAGNPYEQYFGPGTRLTVT.

J is TRBJ1-3 and V is TRBV10-3, with D possibly being TRBD1 (5 bases). V was trimmed by 9 bases and J by 8 bases, leaving 17 bases between them. CDR3 length: 13 amino acids. Germline CDR1 and CDR2: ENHRY and SYGVKD. CDR3 nucleotides: TGTGCCATTATATTGGACAACGAGGACACCATATATTTT. It translates to CAIILDNEDTIYF.

This clonotype was seen a few times. This chain uses TRBV7-8 with TRBJ2-5, with D tentatively TRBD1 (5 bases). This CDR3 spans 14 amino acids. CDR1 is SGHVS, CDR2 FQNEAQ, per germline. The V end was cut by 2 bases, the J end by 5 bases, with 12 bases between. CDR3 bases: TGTGCCAGCAGCTTATCCTCCAGGGTGGAGACCCAGTACTTC. It translates to CASSLSSRVETQYF. The whole variable domain, remainder taken from reference TRBV7-8 and TRBJ2-5, is GAGVSQSPRYKVAKRGQDVALRCDPISGHVSLFWYQQALGQGPEFLTYFQNEAQLDKSGLPSDRFFAERPEGSVSTLKIQRTQQEDSAVYLCASSLSSRVETQYFGPGTRLLVL.

This clonotype was seen a handful of times. J is TRBJ1-1 and V is TRBV3-1, with D hard to call. V lost 2 bases and J lost 6, with 13 bases in between. This CDR3 has 14 amino acids. CDR1 is LGHDT, CDR2 YNNKEL, per germline (reference sequence). The CDR3 region has the DNA TGTGCCAGCAGCCAATCTCTATCGGTCCCTGAAGCTTTCTTT. Its translation: CASSQSLSVPEAFF.

The chain recombines TRBV20-1 with TRBJ2-3; D call uncertain. This CDR3 is built from 14 residues. Per germline, CDR1 DFQATT and CDR2 SNEGSKA (reference sequence). The V and J ends lost 1 base and 4 bases respectively, with 12 bases between them. The CDR3 spells CSARAPVGSDTQYF. The CDR3 DNA sequence: TGCAGTGCTAGAGCCCCAGTTGGGTCAGATACGCAGTATTTT.

The J gene is TRBJ2-3, the V gene TRBV20-1; 8 nucleotides match TRBD2. CDR1 and CDR2 from the germline V gene are DFQATT and SNEGSKA (reference sequence). The length of the CDR3 is 13 residues. CDR3 region: CTKILAGTDTQYF. Written as DNA, the CDR3 is TGCACCAAGATACTAGCGGGCACAGATACGCAGTATTTT.

A note on this clonotype: Being one base from a much bigger clone, this may be a read error. A read error is likely, as this CDR3 ends without the conserved phenylalanine or tryptophan. The chain recombines TRBV25-1 with TRBJ2-7; D is ambiguous. The CDR3 is 13 residues long. Germline lookup yields CDR1 MGHDK and CDR2 SYGVNS. Between the trimmed V and J ends, which lost 7 bases and 0 bases, there was a span of 10 bases. The CDR3 DNA reads as TGTGCCAGCATTAAGGCCGGCTCCTACGAGCAGTACTTA. As protein: CASIKAGSYEQYL.

This clonotype was detected only a few times. The chain has TRBV7-2 and TRBJ2-5, with 8 nucleotides matching TRBD1. V shed 2 bases, J shed 4 bases, and the junction held 3 bases outside the gene matches. The CDR3 totals 14 residues. Germline V gene lookup returns CDR1 SGHTA and CDR2 FQGNSA. DNA for the CDR3: TGTGCCAGCAGCTTAAACACAGGGGGAGAGACCCAGTACTTC. Its protein product is CASSLNTGGETQYF.

The table lists this clonotype with a few counts. V usage is TRBV19 and J usage is TRBJ1-3; D may be TRBD1 (6 bases). Germline loops: CDR1 LNHDA, CDR2 SQIVND (reference sequence). The V end was cut by 7 bases, the J end by 2 bases, with 18 bases between. The CDR3 covers 16 residues. The CDR3 spells CASNQPTGMTGNTIYF. In DNA form, the CDR3 reads TGTGCCAGTAATCAACCCACAGGGATGACTGGAAACACCATATATTTT.

This clonotype was seen more than once but under ten times. The chain uses TRBV24-1 and TRBJ2-5; D might be TRBD1 or TRBD2, each matching 5 bases. This CDR3 has 13 amino acids. Germline V CDR1 and CDR2: KGHDR, SFDVKD. Trimming left V 7 bases short and J 4 bases short, with 12 bases between. CDR3 sequence (DNA): TGTGCCACCAGCGGGACGGGGCTAGAGACCCAGTACTTC. As protein: CATSGTGLETQYF.

This clonotype occurred a few times. V and J are TRBV20-1 and TRBJ2-7, with a possible D match to TRBD1 (6 bases). The CDR3 extends over 13 amino acids. Germline V gene lookup returns CDR1 DFQATT and CDR2 SNEGSKA (reference sequence). The V end was cut by 4 bases, the J end by 0 bases, with 10 bases between. The CDR3 sequence: CSATHRDSYEQYV. As DNA, the CDR3 is TGCAGTGCTACCCACAGGGACTCCTACGAGCAGTACGTC.

This chain links TRBV3-1 with TRBJ2-7; D unclear. CDR3 length: 12 residues. Per germline, CDR1 LGHDT and CDR2 YNNKEL (reference sequence). The V end lost 5 bases, the J end lost 3 bases, and 8 bases lay between the germline ends. DNA of the CDR3: TGTGCCAGCAGCAAACCGGGCTACGAGCAGTACGTC. It codes for CASSKPGYEQYV.

This clonotype was seen only a few times. This chain links TRBV5-6 with TRBJ1-2; D is unresolved. Trimming removed 8 bases from V and 1 base from J, with 15 bases in between. Germline V CDR1 and CDR2: SGHDT, YYEEEE. CDR3 length equals 14 residues. CDR3 nucleotide sequence: TGTGCCAGTTACCGTACCGGGAGTAACTATGGCTACACCTTC. Its protein product is CASYRTGSNYGYTF. Based on the CDR3 plus reference TRBV5-6 and TRBJ1-2, the full variable domain is DAGVTQSPTHLIKTRGQQVTLRCSPKSGHDTVSWYQQALGQGPQFIFQYYEEEERQRGNFPDRFSGHQFPNYSSELNVNALLLGDSALYLCASYRTGSNYGYTFGSGTRLTVV.